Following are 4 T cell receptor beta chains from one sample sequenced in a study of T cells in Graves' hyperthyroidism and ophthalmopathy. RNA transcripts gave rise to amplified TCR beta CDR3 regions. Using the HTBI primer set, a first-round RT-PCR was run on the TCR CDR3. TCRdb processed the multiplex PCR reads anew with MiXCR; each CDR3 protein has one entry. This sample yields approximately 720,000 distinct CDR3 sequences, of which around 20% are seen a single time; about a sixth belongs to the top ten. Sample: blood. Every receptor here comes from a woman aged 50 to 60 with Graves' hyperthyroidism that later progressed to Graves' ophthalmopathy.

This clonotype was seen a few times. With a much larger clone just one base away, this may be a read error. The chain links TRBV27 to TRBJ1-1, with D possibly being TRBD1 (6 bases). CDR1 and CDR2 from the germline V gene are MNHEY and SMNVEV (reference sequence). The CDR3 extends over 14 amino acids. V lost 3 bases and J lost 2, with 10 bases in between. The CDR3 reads CASSFQGQNTEAFF. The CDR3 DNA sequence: TGTGCCAGCAGTTTCCAGGGACAAAACACTGAAGCTTTCTTT.

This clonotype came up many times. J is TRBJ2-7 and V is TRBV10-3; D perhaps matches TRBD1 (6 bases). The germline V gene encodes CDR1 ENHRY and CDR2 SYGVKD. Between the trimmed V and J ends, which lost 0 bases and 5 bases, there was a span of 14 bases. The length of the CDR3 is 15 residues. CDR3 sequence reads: CAISESVRPGDEQYF. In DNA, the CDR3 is TGTGCCATCAGTGAGTCGGTACGGCCAGGGGACGAGCAGTACTTC.

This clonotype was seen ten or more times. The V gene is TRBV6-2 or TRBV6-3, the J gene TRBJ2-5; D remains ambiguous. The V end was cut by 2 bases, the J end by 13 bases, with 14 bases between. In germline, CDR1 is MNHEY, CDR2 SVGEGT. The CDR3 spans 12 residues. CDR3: CASSYRQKDGYF. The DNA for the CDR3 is TGTGCCAGCAGTTACCGGCAGAAGGATGGGTACTTC.

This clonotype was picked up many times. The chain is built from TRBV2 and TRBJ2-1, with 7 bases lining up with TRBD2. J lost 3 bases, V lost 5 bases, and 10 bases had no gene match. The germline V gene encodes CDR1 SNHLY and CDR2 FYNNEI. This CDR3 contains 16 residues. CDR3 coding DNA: TGTGCCAGCAGTAAAACCCTAGCGGCCAGCTACAATGAGCAGTTCTTC. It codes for CASSKTLAASYNEQFF.